This TCR beta chain was observed in a study of blood T cells in healthy people across ages. By sample fraction, this clonotype is medium-sized. The germline V and J ends were trimmed by 4 bases and 7 bases, with 7 bases remaining between them. Germline V gene lookup returns CDR1 SQVTM and CDR2 ANQGSEA. The CDR3 has 11 amino acids. A sample-barcoded 5' primer and a J-beta primer mix were used in a second PCR of roughly 6 to 11 cycles. A single record per CDR3 protein comes from TCRdb applying MiXCR to the 5' RACE reads. The sample has about 1,600,000 distinct CDR3 sequences; approximately 40% are singletons. Samples had at least 7 million PBMCs isolated from them.

This chain links TRBV29-1 with TRBJ1-4; TRBD1 might be the D (5 bases). Input material: blood. This receptor was taken from a woman aged 18-30 years in good health. In DNA, the CDR3 is TGCAGCGTTGGAGGGGCTGAAAAACTGTTTTTT. It specifies CSVGGAEKLFF. Complete variable domain (other parts from reference TRBV29-1 and TRBJ1-4): SAVISQKPSRDICQRGTSLTIQCQVDSQVTMMFWYRQQPGQSLTLIATANQGSEATYESGFVIDKFPISRPNLTFSTLTVSNMSPEDSSIYLCSVGGAEKLFFGSGTQLSVL.